This TCR beta chain came from a study of breast tumors, draining lymph nodes, adjacent tissues. In this sample, this clonotype turned up many times. Samples came from axillary lymph nodes draining the breast cancer. Each CDR3 protein is one row after TCRdb ran MiXCR on the multiplex PCR reads. The table lists about 230,000 distinct CDR3 sequences, approximately 29% of them singletons. The CDR3 is made up of 13 amino acids. Germline V gene data show CDR1 as GTSNPN and CDR2 as SVGIG (reference sequence). V was trimmed by 1 base and J by 3 bases, leaving 9 bases between them. This clonotype originated in a female donor with breast cancer. Some clones in this sample may be carry-over from other donors' samples. V is TRBV30 and J is TRBJ1-2; D is possibly TRBD1 (5 bases). Input material: axillary lymph node tissue. CDR3 sequence: CAWSAGLHYGYTF. The CDR3, as DNA: TGTGCCTGGAGTGCGGGACTTCACTATGGCTACACCTTC.